Presented here are 32 T cell receptor beta chains from one specimen sequenced in a study of a mutant IDH1 vaccine in newly diagnosed glioma. Method: immunoSEQ multiplex PCR; TCRdb's copy keeps in-frame clones and lacks some. Among some 22,000 clones listed, about 89% were seen once. The time point was: baseline, week 1 (first vaccination visit). The treatment was: pre-vaccination baseline after standard-of-care therapy. Sequencing was performed on PBMCs, taken from a glioma patient treated with radiotherapy, temozolomide or both. The receptors stem from a man aged 30-40 years with glioma.

The rearrangement uses TRBV14 and TRBJ1-2; D gene uncertain. This CDR3 spans 13 amino acids. V gave up 3 bases and J gave up 4 bases, with 9 bases separating them. Germline CDR1 SGHDN, CDR2 FVKESK. The CDR3 coding sequence is TGTGCCAGCAGCCACGGACCGACCTATGGCTACACCTTC. Its protein product is CASSHGPTYGYTF.

V is TRBV11-3 and J is TRBJ2-5; TRBD1 might be the D (7 bases). The J call may be faulty, since TRBJ2-7 better matches the DNA end. The CDR3 covers 14 residues. From germline, CDR1 is SGHNT and CDR2 YENEEA. This CDR3 reads CASSARGRSYEQYF. CDR3 coding DNA: TGTGCCAGCAGCGCCAGGGGGAGGTCCTACGAGCAGTACTTC.

The J gene is TRBJ2-1, the V gene TRBV29-1; no clear D. Per the germline V gene, CDR1 is SQVTM and CDR2 is ANQGSEA. Trimming removed 6 bases from V and 0 bases from J, with 18 bases in between. The CDR3 runs 16 residues. CDR3 nucleotide sequence: TGCAGCGTGGCAGTACTGGACGAAACCTCCTACAATGAGCAGTTCTTC. The encoded protein is CSVAVLDETSYNEQFF.

The chain combines TRBV7-9 with TRBJ2-1; 8 bases fit TRBD2. Germline V gene data show CDR1 as SEHNR and CDR2 as FQNEAQ (reference sequence). Losses at the gene ends were 1 base for V and 4 bases for J; bases not matched to a gene: 12. The CDR3 sequence is 18 residues long. The chain's CDR3 is CASSLETVRREEYNEQFF. Written as DNA, the CDR3 is TGTGCCAGCAGCTTAGAAACAGTGAGGCGGGAGGAGTACAATGAGCAGTTCTTC.

The chain has TRBV14 and TRBJ2-7; 11 bases are a match to TRBD1. With 2 bases clipped from V and 1 base from J, the junction kept 4 bases outside the gene matches. Germline V gene lookup returns CDR1 SGHDN and CDR2 FVKESK. This CDR3 spans 16 amino acids. CDR3 residues: CASSQLGQGGSYEQYF. CDR3 DNA: TGTGCCAGCAGCCAACTGGGACAGGGGGGATCCTACGAGCAGTACTTC.

J is TRBJ1-1 and V is TRBV6-5, with D maybe TRBD1 (5 bases). CDR1 is MNHEY and CDR2 is SVGAGI in the germline V gene. The CDR3 covers 12 residues. V lost 4 bases and J lost 11, with 14 bases in between. This CDR3 is CASSWGGMRAFF. CDR3 bases: TGTGCCAGCAGTTGGGGGGGGATGAGGGCTTTCTTT.

This chain joins TRBV30 and TRBJ2-7, with D perhaps TRBD1 (5 bases). V was clipped by 0 bases and J by 4 bases, with 13 bases between them. The germline V gene encodes CDR1 GTSNPN and CDR2 SVGIG (reference sequence). This CDR3 has 14 residues. The CDR3: CAWSVYKGIYEQYF. As DNA, the CDR3 is TGTGCCTGGAGTGTATATAAGGGGATATACGAGCAGTACTTC.

The CDR3 region has the DNA TGTGCCTGGAGTTCCGGGACAGGGATTTCCGCAACTTTCTTT. Its translation is CAWSSGTGISATFF. The rearrangement joins TRBV30 to TRBJ1-1; TRBD1 matches 9 bases. The J segment lost 12 bases and the V segment lost 2 bases, leaving 13 bases of the junction unmatched. The length of the CDR3 is 14 residues. Germline CDR1 and CDR2: GTSNPN and SVGIG (reference sequence).

The chain couples TRBV2 to TRBJ2-5; the match to TRBD2 covers 9 bases. The germline gives CDR1 SNHLY, CDR2 FYNNEI. CDR3 size: 14 residues. The ends lost 6 bases at V and 5 bases at J; junction bases unmatched: 7. In DNA, the CDR3 is TGTGCCAGCAGGGGAGCGGGAGGCGCGGAGACCCAGTACTTC. This sequence encodes CASRGAGGAETQYF.

The V call is TRBV6-5, the J call TRBJ2-7; 10 nucleotides match TRBD1. Germline V gene sequence: CDR1 MNHEY, CDR2 SVGAGI. The CDR3 runs to 15 residues. Trimming at V came to 4 bases and at J to 3 bases, leaving 6 bases not matched to a gene. The CDR3 sequence: CASSFSGTGVYEQYF. DNA for the CDR3: TGTGCCAGCAGTTTTTCCGGGACAGGGGTCTACGAGCAGTACTTC.

This clone was seen once. The J gene is TRBJ2-5, the V gene TRBV4-1; D might be TRBD1 or TRBD2, each matching 5 bases. Germline CDR1 and CDR2: MGHRA and YSYEKL. The CDR3 spans 15 residues. Deletions cut 4 bases from V and 3 bases from J, with 15 bases between. The CDR3 is CASSPPGTNKETQYF. In DNA, the CDR3 is TGCGCCAGCAGCCCTCCCGGGACGAATAAAGAGACCCAGTACTTC.

The chain has TRBV4-1 and TRBJ2-7; the match to TRBD2 covers 9 bases. J lost 2 bases, V lost 4 bases, and 6 bases had no gene match. This CDR3 is built from 15 residues. The germline V gene encodes CDR1 MGHRA and CDR2 YSYEKL. The chain's CDR3 is CASSRESGRPYEQYF. The CDR3 bases are TGCGCCAGCAGCCGGGAGAGCGGGAGGCCCTACGAGCAGTACTTC.

This chain connects TRBV5-1 to TRBJ1-2, with D unclear. Deletions cut 0 bases from V and 3 bases from J, with 9 bases between. The CDR3 length is 14 residues. Germline CDR1 reads SGHRS; CDR2 reads YFSETQ. The CDR3 is CASSLGRRDYGYTF. The CDR3 coding sequence is TGCGCCAGCAGCTTGGGCAGGCGGGACTATGGCTACACCTTC.

This clone has more than one count but fewer than ten. The CDR3, as DNA: TGCAGCCTTAGGGCCTTTGCACCCACAGATACGCAGTATTTT. It translates to CSLRAFAPTDTQYF. The rearrangement uses TRBV29-1 and TRBJ2-3; the D is unclear. V gave up 8 bases and J gave up 2 bases, with 17 bases separating them. CDR3 length equals 14 residues. CDR1 is SQVTM, CDR2 ANQGSEA, per germline.

V gene TRBV7-6 combines with J gene TRBJ2-5; maybe TRBD2 (7 bases). The J call may be in error: the DNA end matches TRBJ2-7 better. The CDR3 contains 16 residues. The V gene's germline CDR1 is SGHVS and CDR2 FNYEAQ. CDR3 coding DNA: TGTGCCAGCAGCTTAGAATGGGTGGGGGGGCGAGACGAGCAGTACTTC. Translation: CASSLEWVGGRDEQYF.

This chain uses TRBV6-5 with TRBJ1-1; possible D gene TRBD1, 5 bases. V was shortened by 5 bases and J by 1 base, with 11 bases between the two germline ends. The germline V gene has CDR1 MNHEY and CDR2 SVGAGI. This CDR3 is built from 14 residues. CDR3 nucleotides: TGTGCCAGCAGTGCGGGACGGGGGAACACTGAAGCTTTCTTT. Its translation: CASSAGRGNTEAFF.

The gene calls are TRBV13 and TRBJ1-3, with unresolved D. The CDR3 covers 16 residues. Trimming left V 4 bases short and J 0 bases short, with 13 bases between. Germline values: CDR1 PRHDT, CDR2 FYEKMQ (reference sequence). CDR3 DNA: TGTGCCAGCAGCTCGTTGGACGGGGTCTCTGGAAACACCATATATTTT. This gives the protein CASSSLDGVSGNTIYF.

The V gene is TRBV19, the J gene TRBJ2-2; 8 bases match TRBD2. Looked up from germline, CDR1 is LNHDA and CDR2 is SQIVND (reference sequence). The CDR3 has 15 amino acids. J gave up 4 bases and V 7 bases, and 8 bases lay outside the gene matches. This CDR3 reads CASMESGRPTGELFF. CDR3 coding DNA: TGTGCCAGTATGGAAAGCGGGAGACCCACCGGGGAGCTGTTTTTT.

The gene calls are TRBV2 and TRBJ2-7; 10 bases agree with TRBD1. J gave up 4 bases and V 8 bases, and 5 bases lay outside the gene matches. The CDR3 is 13 residues long. Germline lookup yields CDR1 SNHLY and CDR2 FYNNEI. CDR3: CASDRGREYEQYF. CDR3 nucleotide sequence: TGTGCCAGCGACAGGGGGCGCGAGTACGAGCAGTACTTC.

This clone was seen only once. The chain uses TRBV5-4 and TRBJ2-1, with TRBD2 as a possible D gene (5 bases). Trimming removed 4 bases from V and 3 bases from J, with 17 bases in between. Germline V lookup: CDR1 SGHNT, CDR2 YYREEE (reference sequence). The CDR3 runs 16 residues. DNA for the CDR3: TGTGCCAGCAGCCCTGGAGTAGAGGGCAGCTACAATGAGCAGTTCTTC. It translates to CASSPGVEGSYNEQFF.

This chain joins TRBV7-7 and TRBJ2-2, with 8 bases that match TRBD2. Germline CDR1 SSHAT, CDR2 FNYEAQ (reference sequence). Trimming removed 5 bases from V and 6 bases from J; junction bases left unmatched: 8. The CDR3 loop spans 15 amino acids. The CDR3 sequence: CASSPAGVNAGELFF. In nucleotides, the CDR3 is TGTGCCAGCAGCCCAGCGGGAGTGAATGCCGGGGAGCTGTTTTTT.

The chain recombines TRBV7-2 with TRBJ2-5; 10 bases are a match to TRBD1. Judging by the DNA end, TRBJ2-7 fits better; the J call may be wrong. Germline V CDR1 and CDR2: SGHTA, FQGNSA. This CDR3 region has 14 residues. The CDR3 sequence: CASSLAGQGYEQYF. The CDR3 DNA follows: TGTGCCAGCAGCTTAGCGGGACAGGGGTACGAGCAGTACTTC.

This clone came up a few times. The chain couples TRBV19 to TRBJ1-1; no clear D. CDR3 size: 13 residues. V lost 1 base and J lost 5, with 8 bases in between. Per germline, CDR1 LNHDA and CDR2 SQIVND (reference sequence). The CDR3 DNA reads TGTGCCAGTAGTATAGTAGAGGGAACTGAAGCTTTCTTT. It codes for CASSIVEGTEAFF.

CDR3 loop: CASTPRIPYEQYF. In nucleotides, the CDR3 is TGTGCCAGCACCCCGAGGATACCCTACGAGCAGTACTTC. This chain links TRBV6-6 with TRBJ2-7; D is unclear. The CDR3 is 13 residues long. The V gene lost 7 bases and the J gene lost 2 bases, with 12 bases spanning the gap. Germline values: CDR1 MNHNY, CDR2 SVGAGI (reference sequence).

V gene TRBV7-8 combines with J gene TRBJ1-1, with 7 bases identical to TRBD1. CDR1 and CDR2 from the germline V gene are SGHVS and FQNEAQ. CDR3 size: 18 residues. V shed 2 bases and J 5 bases; nucleotides not matched to a gene: 17. CDR3 in DNA: TGTGCCAGCAGCTTAATCTATTCGGGAAGGGGGCGCGAAACTGAAGCTTTCTTT. Its protein is CASSLIYSGRGRETEAFF.

This clone has only one observation. The gene calls are TRBV4-2 and TRBJ1-1; no reliable D call. The CDR3 length is 13 residues. CDR1 and CDR2 from the germline V gene are LGHNA and YNFKEQ. The V end lost 1 base, the J end lost 1 base, and 4 bases lay between the germline ends. CDR3 DNA sequence: TGTGCCAGCAGCCAAGTCACGAACACTGAAGCTTTCTTT. Residues: CASSQVTNTEAFF.

The J gene is TRBJ1-2, the V gene TRBV5-6; 7 nucleotides align to TRBD1. The CDR3 is made up of 15 amino acids. The germline V gene has CDR1 SGHDT and CDR2 YYEEEE. The J segment lost 7 bases and the V segment lost 4 bases, leaving 13 bases of the junction unmatched. CDR3 nucleotide sequence: TGTGCCAGCAGCATTAGGGGGCTAATCCGGGTTGGCTACACCTTC. It specifies CASSIRGLIRVGYTF.

The chain is built from TRBV2 and TRBJ1-1; D ambiguous. CDR1 is SNHLY and CDR2 is FYNNEI in the germline V gene. The CDR3 contains 14 residues. The V and J ends lost 7 bases and 4 bases respectively, with 16 bases between them. CDR3 sequence: CASIGPPEGTEAFF. In DNA form, the CDR3 reads TGTGCCAGCATCGGCCCCCCCGAGGGCACTGAAGCTTTCTTT.

This clone has just one count. The chain is built from TRBV19 and TRBJ2-1, with TRBD2 matching 8 bases. Germline V CDR1 and CDR2: LNHDA, SQIVND (reference sequence). The CDR3 length is 15 residues. The junction had 10 bases not matched to a gene; V was cut back by 5 bases and J by 7 bases. The DNA of the CDR3 is TGTGCCAGTAGTTCCCTAGCGGGTCAGCGGAATGAGCAGTTCTTC. This translates into CASSSLAGQRNEQFF.

This chain links TRBV5-1 with TRBJ2-5, with 10 bases fitting TRBD2. This CDR3 region has 15 residues. CDR1 and CDR2 from the germline V gene are SGHRS and YFSETQ. Germline trimming cut 2 bases from V and 1 base from J; bases unmatched to any gene: 2. The CDR3 DNA reads as TGCGCCAGCAGCTTTGGACTAGCGGCCCAAGAGACCCAGTACTTC. This gives the protein CASSFGLAAQETQYF.

This clone was counted only a few times. The chain combines TRBV5-4 with TRBJ1-1; 7 bases are shared with TRBD1. Germline V gene lookup returns CDR1 SGHNT and CDR2 YYREEE (reference sequence). The CDR3 runs 13 residues. Losses at the gene ends were 3 bases for V and 7 bases for J; bases not matched to a gene: 6. CDR3 nucleotide sequence: TGTGCCAGCAGCTCACGCCCAGGGGGTGAAGCTTTCTTT. This sequence encodes CASSSRPGGEAFF.

The rearrangement links TRBV27 to TRBJ1-2, with 7 bases fitting TRBD1. CDR1 and CDR2 (germline): MNHEY, SMNVEV (reference sequence). The CDR3 length is 14 residues. V shed 3 bases, J shed 6 bases, and the junction held 7 bases outside the gene matches. The CDR3 spells CASSFGAGGNGYTF. CDR3 nucleotides: TGTGCCAGCAGTTTCGGGGCAGGGGGTAATGGCTACACCTTC.